This T cell receptor (beta chain) was recovered during a study of CD8+CD57+ T cells in acquired aplastic anemia. Study as a whole: Sorting CD4+ and CD8+ cells gave DNA averaging approximately 3 ug. General study findings and limits: Patients and controls had in common twenty-nine CD8+ CDR3 sequences.

J gave up 3 bases and V 4 bases, and 10 bases lay outside the gene matches. Germline CDR1 and CDR2: LGHNA and YNFKEQ. The CDR3 has 16 residues. This clonotype has a handful of counts. The antigen is not known. CDR3 and TCR beta VDJ profiling relied on genomic DNA as the template. TCRdb processed the reads anew with MiXCR; each CDR3 protein has one entry. This table holds roughly 130,000 distinct CDR3 sequences, 48% found once. The sequenced sample was sorted CD4+, CD8+, or CD8+CD57+ T cells (not recorded which) from PBMCs. This TCR was recovered from a human donor in good health, serving as a control. This sequence joins TRBV4-2 and TRBJ2-7, with TRBD1 identical over 9 bases. The CDR3 DNA follows: TGTGCCAGCAGCCGCCTTCCGGGACAGGGAGGCTACGAGCAGTACTTC. It translates to CASSRLPGQGGYEQYF.